This note documents a single T cell receptor (beta chain) sequence. Its target is unknown. This record belongs to a study of human CD8 memory T cell subsets. Study observations and caveats: No chain other than the T cell receptor beta chain was sequenced.

It was from duplicate vials of fewer than 160,000 sorted CD8+ T cells per subset that RNA came. It was UMI-labeled 5' RACE by which the TCR beta libraries were made. TCRdb reanalyzed the 5' RACE reads and collapses them to one entry per CDR3 protein, without DNA. The sample table sets out 5,000 or so distinct CDR3 sequences. CDR3 size: 12 residues. Looked up from germline, CDR1 is GTSNPN and CDR2 is SVGIG (reference sequence). V and J are TRBV30 and TRBJ1-1; TCRdb proposes TRBD1, but this gene call is untestable without DNA. Material: CD8+ T cells from PBMCs. The receptor comes from a human donor in good health. The CDR3 spells CAWSVQGPEAFF.